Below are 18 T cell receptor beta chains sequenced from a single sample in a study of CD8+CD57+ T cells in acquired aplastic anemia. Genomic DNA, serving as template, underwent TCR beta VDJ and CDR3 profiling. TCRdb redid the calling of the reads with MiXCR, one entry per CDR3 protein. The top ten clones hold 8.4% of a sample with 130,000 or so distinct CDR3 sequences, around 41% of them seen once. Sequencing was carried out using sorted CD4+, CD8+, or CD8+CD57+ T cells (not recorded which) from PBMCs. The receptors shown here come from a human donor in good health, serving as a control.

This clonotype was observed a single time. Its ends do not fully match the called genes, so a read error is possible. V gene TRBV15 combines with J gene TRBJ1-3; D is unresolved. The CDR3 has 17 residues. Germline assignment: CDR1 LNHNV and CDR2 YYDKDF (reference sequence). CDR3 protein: CATSRDAALSSGNAIYF. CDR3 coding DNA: TGTGCCACCAGCAGAGATGCGGCGCTTTCCTCTGGAAACGCCATATATTTT.

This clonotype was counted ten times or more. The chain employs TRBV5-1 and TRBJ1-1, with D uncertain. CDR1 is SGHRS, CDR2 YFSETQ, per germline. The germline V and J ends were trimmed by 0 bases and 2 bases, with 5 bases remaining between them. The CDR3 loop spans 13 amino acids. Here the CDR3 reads CASSLDYNTEAFF. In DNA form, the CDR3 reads TGCGCCAGCAGCTTGGACTATAACACTGAAGCTTTCTTT.

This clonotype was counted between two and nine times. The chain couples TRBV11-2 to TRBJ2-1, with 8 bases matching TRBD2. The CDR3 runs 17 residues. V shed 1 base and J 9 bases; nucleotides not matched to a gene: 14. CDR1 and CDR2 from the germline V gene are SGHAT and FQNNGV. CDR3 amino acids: CASSLVPAGGFSPEQFF. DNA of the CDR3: TGTGCCAGCAGCTTAGTCCCTGCGGGAGGCTTTTCACCTGAGCAGTTCTTC.

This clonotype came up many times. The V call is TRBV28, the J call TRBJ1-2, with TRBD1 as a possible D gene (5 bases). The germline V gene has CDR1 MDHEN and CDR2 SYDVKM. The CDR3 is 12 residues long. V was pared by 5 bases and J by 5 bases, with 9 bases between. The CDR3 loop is CASSTGRYGYTF. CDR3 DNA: TGTGCCAGCAGTACAGGACGTTATGGCTACACCTTC.

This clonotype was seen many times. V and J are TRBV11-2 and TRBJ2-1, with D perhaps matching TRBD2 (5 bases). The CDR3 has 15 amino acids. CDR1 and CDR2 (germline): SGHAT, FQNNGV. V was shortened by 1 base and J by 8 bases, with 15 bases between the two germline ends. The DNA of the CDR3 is TGTGCCAGCAGCTTAGTAGGACTCTCTGGCCATGAGCAGTTCTTC. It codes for CASSLVGLSGHEQFF.

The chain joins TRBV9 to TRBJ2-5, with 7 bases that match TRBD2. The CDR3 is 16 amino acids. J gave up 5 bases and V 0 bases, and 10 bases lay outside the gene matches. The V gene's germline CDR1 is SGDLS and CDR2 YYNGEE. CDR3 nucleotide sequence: TGTGCCAGCAGCGTAGCAGCGGGGCGGGTTCATGAGACCCAGTACTTC. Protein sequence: CASSVAAGRVHETQYF.

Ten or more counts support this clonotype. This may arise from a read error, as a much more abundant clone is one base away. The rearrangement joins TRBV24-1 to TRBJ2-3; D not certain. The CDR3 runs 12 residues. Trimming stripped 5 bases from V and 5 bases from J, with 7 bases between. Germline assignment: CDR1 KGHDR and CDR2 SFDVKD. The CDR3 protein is CATSADVDTQYF. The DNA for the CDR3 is TGTGCCACCAGTGCGGATGTAGATACGCAGTATTTT.

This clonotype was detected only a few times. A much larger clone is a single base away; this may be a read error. The CDR3 sequence: CASSPIATYAGCTF. The CDR3 DNA reads TGTGCCAGCAGCCCGATCGCGACCTACGCTGGCTGCACCTTC. V is TRBV7-2 and J is TRBJ1-2; D unresolved. This CDR3 is 14 amino acids long. CDR1 and CDR2 from the germline V gene are SGHTA and FQGNSA.

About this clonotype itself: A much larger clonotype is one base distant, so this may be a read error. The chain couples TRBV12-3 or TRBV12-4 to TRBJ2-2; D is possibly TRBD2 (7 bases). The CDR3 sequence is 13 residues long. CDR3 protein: CASSLAGGGELLF. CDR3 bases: TGTGCCAGCAGTTTAGCGGGAGGGGGGGAGCTGCTTTTT.

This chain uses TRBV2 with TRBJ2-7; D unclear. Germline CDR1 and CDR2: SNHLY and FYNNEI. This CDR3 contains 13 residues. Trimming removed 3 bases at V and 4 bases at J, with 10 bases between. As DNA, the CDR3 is TGTGCCAGCAGTGACGCGGTGGGGTACGAGCAGTACTTC. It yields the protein CASSDAVGYEQYF.

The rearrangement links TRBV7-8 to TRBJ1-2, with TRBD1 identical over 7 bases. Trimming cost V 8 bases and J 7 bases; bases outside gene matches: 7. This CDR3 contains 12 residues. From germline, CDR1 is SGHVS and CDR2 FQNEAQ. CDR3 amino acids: CASRGGAGGYTF. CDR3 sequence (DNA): TGTGCCAGCCGAGGGGGCGCAGGTGGCTACACCTTC. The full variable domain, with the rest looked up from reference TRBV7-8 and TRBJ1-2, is GAGVSQSPRYKVAKRGQDVALRCDPISGHVSLFWYQQALGQGPEFLTYFQNEAQLDKSGLPSDRFFAERPEGSVSTLKIQRTQQEDSAVYLCASRGGAGGYTFGSGTRLTVV.

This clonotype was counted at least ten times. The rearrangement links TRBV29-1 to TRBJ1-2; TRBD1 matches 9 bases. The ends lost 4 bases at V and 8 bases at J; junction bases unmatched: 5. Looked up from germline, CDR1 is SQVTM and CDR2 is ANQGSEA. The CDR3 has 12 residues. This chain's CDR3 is CSVALDRGGYTF. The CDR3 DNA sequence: TGCAGCGTTGCTTTAGACAGGGGGGGCTACACCTTC.

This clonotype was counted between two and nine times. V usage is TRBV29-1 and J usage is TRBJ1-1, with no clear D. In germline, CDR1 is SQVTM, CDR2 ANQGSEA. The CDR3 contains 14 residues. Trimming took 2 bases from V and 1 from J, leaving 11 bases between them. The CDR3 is CSVERHLTNTEAFF. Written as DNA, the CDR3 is TGCAGCGTTGAACGACACCTGACGAACACTGAAGCTTTCTTT.

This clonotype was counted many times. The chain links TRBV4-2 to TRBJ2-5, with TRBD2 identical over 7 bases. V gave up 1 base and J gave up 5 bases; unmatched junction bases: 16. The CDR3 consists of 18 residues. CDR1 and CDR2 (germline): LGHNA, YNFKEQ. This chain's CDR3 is CASSQVSSGVPRGETQYF. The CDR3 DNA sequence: TGTGCCAGCAGCCAAGTTTCAAGCGGGGTCCCCCGGGGGGAGACCCAGTACTTC.

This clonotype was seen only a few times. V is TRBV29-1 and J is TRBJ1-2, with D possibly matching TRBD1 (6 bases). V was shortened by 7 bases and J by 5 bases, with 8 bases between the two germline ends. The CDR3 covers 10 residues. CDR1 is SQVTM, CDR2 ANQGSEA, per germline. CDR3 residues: CSADSYGYTF. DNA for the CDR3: TGCAGCGCGGACAGTTATGGCTACACCTTC.

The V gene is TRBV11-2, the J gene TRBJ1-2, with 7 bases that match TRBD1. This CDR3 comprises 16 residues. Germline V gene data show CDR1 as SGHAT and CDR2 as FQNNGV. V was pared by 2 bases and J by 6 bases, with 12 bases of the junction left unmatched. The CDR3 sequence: CASSLSPQTGRHGYTF. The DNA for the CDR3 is TGTGCCAGCAGCTTAAGCCCGCAGACAGGGAGGCATGGCTACACCTTC.

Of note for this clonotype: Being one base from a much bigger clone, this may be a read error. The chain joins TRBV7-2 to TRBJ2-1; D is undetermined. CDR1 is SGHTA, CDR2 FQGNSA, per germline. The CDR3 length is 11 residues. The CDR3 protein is CDSSFSFGQFF. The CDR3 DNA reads TGTGACAGCAGTTTCTCCTTCGGGCAGTTCTTC.

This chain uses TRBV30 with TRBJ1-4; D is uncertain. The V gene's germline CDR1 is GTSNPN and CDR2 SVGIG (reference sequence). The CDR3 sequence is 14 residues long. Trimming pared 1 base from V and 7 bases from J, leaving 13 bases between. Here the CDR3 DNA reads TGTGCCTGGAGTGCCAGAACGGGTAGTGAAAAACTGTTTTTT. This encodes CAWSARTGSEKLFF.